The rows below give T cell receptor beta chains drawn from one sample of a study of CD8 T cells in Susac syndrome. TCRdb fed the immunoSEQ multiplex PCR reads into MiXCR, producing one record per CDR3 protein. This table holds 110,000 to 150,000 distinct CDR3 sequences, approximately 96% found once. The sequenced material came from CD4+ T cells from PBMCs. These receptors all stem from a human donor with Susac syndrome. CDR3s leave out the opening cysteine and the closing phenylalanine or tryptophan. Each record gives: V gene, CDR3 protein.

TRBV24-1 ATSGSTYNEQF
TRBV7-9 ASSQEGVGTEAF
TRBV6-5 ASSRDSRDQPQH
TRBV20-1 SARRDWQNYEQY
TRBV12-3/TRBV12-4 ALAGGFPDTQY
TRBV12-5 ASGRPSTDTQY
TRBV25-1 ASSDSPTGTNYNEQF
TRBV27 ASSYGWGQPQH
TRBV29-1 SVEGVEGGTDTQY
TRBV5-6 ASSLGIGLGGETQY
TRBV5-4 ASSGGGLAGGHETQY
TRBV29-1 SVPRDLSTYEQY
TRBV9 ASSVLGGRNTEAF
TRBV6-2/TRBV6-3 ASSWNSENEKLF
TRBV2 ASSARQGQNSPLH
TRBV20-1 SARDQARTNTGELF
TRBV3-1 ASHHQAGPGEQF